Listed here are 22 T cell receptor beta chains from one sample, sequenced in a study of tumor-infiltrating lymphocytes in localized non-small cell lung cancer. Here immunoSEQ multiplex PCR was the method, and the copy in TCRdb shows in-frame clones only, minus some. The table records some 13,000 clones, around 70% of them present only once. The sample comprised uninvolved lung tissue not adjacent to the tumor. The source of these receptors is a human donor with non-small cell lung cancer.

V usage is TRBV19 and J usage is TRBJ1-2; unclear D gene. Germline CDR1 and CDR2: LNHDA and SQIVND (reference sequence). The CDR3 length is 15 residues. The V and J ends lost 3 bases and 5 bases respectively, with 16 bases between them. This CDR3 reads CASSIVSTREYGYTF. In nucleotides, the CDR3 is TGTGCCAGTAGTATTGTGTCCACCCGGGAGTATGGCTACACCTTC. The variable domain in full, completed from reference TRBV19 and TRBJ1-2, reads DGGITQSPKYLFRKEGQNVTLSCEQNLNHDAMYWYRQDPGQGLRLIYYSQIVNDFQKGDIAEGYSVSREKKESFPLTVTSAQKNPTAFYLCASSIVSTREYGYTFGSGTRLTVV.

The rearrangement joins TRBV12-5 to TRBJ2-2; D is ambiguous. The CDR3 has 12 amino acids. CDR1 and CDR2 from the germline V gene are LGHNT and FRNRAP. V dropped 5 bases and J dropped 6 bases, with 7 bases sitting between them. The CDR3 loop reads CASGPSAGELFF. CDR3 DNA: TGTGCTAGTGGTCCCAGTGCCGGGGAGCTGTTTTTT.

This sequence joins TRBV6-6 and TRBJ1-2; D might be TRBD1 (5 bases). The CDR3 consists of 15 residues. Per germline, CDR1 MNHNY and CDR2 SVGAGI (reference sequence). V was pared by 0 bases and J by 2 bases, with 10 bases between. As DNA, the CDR3 is TGTGCCAGCAGTTACTCTCAGGGAACAAACTATGGCTACACCTTC. Translated, it gives CASSYSQGTNYGYTF.

This sequence joins TRBV7-8 and TRBJ2-7; tentative D call: TRBD2 (6 bases). Germline-derived CDR1 and CDR2 are SGHVS and FQNEAQ. The CDR3 sequence is 14 residues long. Trimming shortened V by 1 base and J by 2 bases, and 9 bases separated the two germline ends. CDR3 sequence reads: CASSLVAGPYEQYF. The CDR3 nucleotides read TGTGCCAGCAGCTTAGTTGCGGGGCCCTACGAGCAGTACTTC.

This clone was seen once. J is TRBJ2-3 and V is TRBV7-2; D may be TRBD1 (6 bases). Deletions cut 5 bases from V and 1 base from J, with 10 bases between. Per germline, CDR1 SGHTA and CDR2 FQGNSA. This CDR3 region has 14 residues. Written as DNA, the CDR3 is TGTGCCAGCAGCCTCCAGGGGCGCACAGATACGCAGTATTTT. Translated: CASSLQGRTDTQYF.

This clone was counted once. The chain uses TRBV10-1 and TRBJ2-1; TRBD2 aligns across 8 bases. The CDR3 consists of 17 residues. The germline CDR1 and CDR2 sequences are WNHNN and SYGVQD (reference sequence). J was trimmed by 6 bases and V by 6 bases; bases with no gene match: 16. The CDR3 is CASRVSGGLAPRNEQFF. CDR3 coding DNA: TGCGCCAGCAGGGTGTCGGGGGGGCTAGCGCCTCGCAATGAGCAGTTCTTC.

The rearrangement links TRBV5-1 to TRBJ2-7; TRBD2 matches at 10 bases. The CDR3 sequence is 17 residues long. Looked up from germline, CDR1 is SGHRS and CDR2 is YFSETQ. The junction had 12 bases not matched to a gene; V was cut back by 4 bases and J by 2 bases. The CDR3 protein is CASSLRGGTSATYEQYF. CDR3 nucleotides: TGCGCCAGCAGCCTCCGTGGCGGGACTAGCGCTACCTACGAGCAGTACTTC.

The gene calls are TRBV27 and TRBJ2-7; TRBD1 agrees at 9 bases. The CDR3 totals 15 residues. V dropped 2 bases and J dropped 3; count of bases not matched to a gene: 5. Germline V gene sequence: CDR1 MNHEY, CDR2 SMNVEV (reference sequence). CDR3 DNA: TGTGCCAGCAGTTTAACAGGGGGCCCCTACTACGAGCAGTACTTC. It translates to CASSLTGGPYYEQYF.

This clone was counted once. This rearrangement joins TRBV7-9 to TRBJ1-4, with TRBD1 identical over 7 bases. The CDR3 runs to 13 residues. In germline, CDR1 is SEHNR, CDR2 FQNEAQ (reference sequence). Trimming removed 4 bases from V and 5 bases from J; junction bases left unmatched: 1. In nucleotides, the CDR3 is TGTGCCAGCAGCTCGGGACAGAATGAAAAACTGTTTTTT. Amino acid sequence: CASSSGQNEKLFF.

The V gene is TRBV6-1, the J gene TRBJ2-1; 10 bases match TRBD2. There are 13 residues in the CDR3. Losses at the gene ends were 8 bases for V and 8 bases for J; bases not matched to a gene: 6. Germline V lookup: CDR1 MNHNS, CDR2 SASEGT. In DNA form, the CDR3 reads TGTGCCAGCCGGTCTAGCGGGAGACATGAGCAGTTCTTC. It codes for CASRSSGRHEQFF.

The chain couples TRBV30 to TRBJ1-3, with 9 bases identical to TRBD1. The CDR3 has 16 residues. Germline-derived CDR1 and CDR2 are GTSNPN and SVGIG (reference sequence). V trimming: 6 bases; J trimming: 4 bases; junction bases outside the gene matches: 13. CDR3 sequence reads: CACAPGQGVLGNTIYF. CDR3 sequence (DNA): TGTGCCTGCGCCCCGGGACAGGGAGTGTTAGGAAACACCATATATTTT.

This chain uses TRBV20-1 with TRBJ1-2; no firm D call. The V gene's germline CDR1 is DFQATT and CDR2 SNEGSKA (reference sequence). Trimming cost V 7 bases and J 1 base, with 7 bases left between them. CDR3 size: 11 residues. In nucleotides, the CDR3 is TGCAGTGTCGGGATTAACTATGGCTACACCTTC. This translates into CSVGINYGYTF.

The chain is built from TRBV29-1 and TRBJ1-4; D may be TRBD1 (5 bases). The CDR3 has 15 amino acids. V lost 6 bases and J lost 0, with 14 bases in between. Germline CDR1 SQVTM, CDR2 ANQGSEA. The CDR3 sequence is CSVGGGGATNEKLFF. The CDR3 region has the DNA TGCAGCGTGGGAGGTGGGGGAGCAACTAATGAAAAACTGTTTTTT.

The rearrangement uses TRBV9 and TRBJ1-2; TRBD1 matches 7 bases. The CDR3 has 16 amino acids. Unmatched junction bases numbered 16, after V lost 4 bases and J lost 7 bases. Germline V lookup: CDR1 SGDLS, CDR2 YYNGEE. CDR3: CASSLNRDSPRGGYTF. Written as DNA, the CDR3 is TGTGCCAGCAGCCTAAACCGGGACAGCCCGAGGGGTGGCTACACCTTC.

This clone was observed a few times. V gene TRBV11-2 combines with J gene TRBJ2-1; D gene uncertain. CDR3 length: 12 amino acids. V lost 3 bases to trimming and J lost 5 bases, with 5 bases between them. CDR1 is SGHAT and CDR2 is FQNNGV in the germline V gene. As DNA, the CDR3 is TGTGCCAGCAGCTTTAGTAACAATGAGCAGTTCTTC. Amino acid sequence: CASSFSNNEQFF. Variable domain in full (rest from reference TRBV11-2 and TRBJ2-1): EAGVAQSPRYKIIEKRQSVAFWCNPISGHATLYWYQQILGQGPKLLIQFQNNGVVDDSQLPKDRFSAERLKGVDSTLKIQPAKLEDSAVYLCASSFSNNEQFFGPGTRLTVL.

CDR3 DNA sequence: TGTGCCAGCAGTTCCAGGGACGGGGGTGAAGCTTTCTTT. This gives the protein CASSSRDGGEAFF. V usage is TRBV6-4 and J usage is TRBJ1-1; TRBD1 is a possible D gene (5 bases). Germline CDR1 MRHNA, CDR2 SNTAGT. The CDR3 is 13 amino acids. V was trimmed by 5 bases and J by 7 bases, leaving 14 bases between them.

CDR3 in DNA: TGTGCCAGCAGCCAGAGACAGAGAGATAATGAGCAGTTCTTC. This codes for CASSQRQRDNEQFF. The chain has TRBV14 and TRBJ2-1; a weak D match, TRBD1 (5 bases). The germline V gene has CDR1 SGHDN and CDR2 FVKESK. With 3 bases removed from V and 7 bases from J, the gap between germline ends came to 13 bases. The CDR3 totals 14 residues.

The CDR3 protein is CASSGDSYNTEAFF. CDR3 DNA: TGCGCCAGCAGCGGGGACAGCTACAACACTGAAGCTTTCTTT. This chain joins TRBV5-1 and TRBJ1-1, with TRBD1 identical over 7 bases. The CDR3 totals 14 residues. Germline V CDR1 and CDR2: SGHRS, YFSETQ. Trimming at V came to 4 bases and at J to 2 bases, leaving 5 bases not matched to a gene.

The J gene is TRBJ2-3, the V gene TRBV6-6; 7 bases match TRBD2. Looked up from germline, CDR1 is MNHNY and CDR2 is SVGAGI (reference sequence). Trimming at V came to 0 bases and at J to 6 bases, leaving 9 bases not matched to a gene. The CDR3 totals 16 residues. The CDR3 loop is CASSYSRITSDDTQYF. For the CDR3, the DNA is TGTGCCAGCAGTTACTCGCGCATAACTAGCGATGATACGCAGTATTTT.

V is TRBV19 and J is TRBJ2-2; D not certain. Trimming took 1 base from V and 0 from J, leaving 3 bases between them. The CDR3 consists of 14 residues. Germline V gives CDR1 LNHDA, CDR2 SQIVND (reference sequence). This CDR3 is CASSIGPNTGELFF. The CDR3 nucleotides are TGTGCCAGTAGTATAGGACCGAACACCGGGGAGCTGTTTTTT.

The rearrangement joins TRBV9 to TRBJ1-2; D gene ambiguous. Trimming cost V 4 bases and J 4 bases, with 17 bases left between them. The CDR3 loop spans 15 amino acids. Germline CDR1 SGDLS, CDR2 YYNGEE. CDR3 nucleotide sequence: TGTGCCAGCAGCTTGCGGGCCGTCCAGCGCTATGGCTACACCTTC. Encoded protein: CASSLRAVQRYGYTF.

This chain connects TRBV14 to TRBJ2-5; D unclear. Germline CDR1 reads SGHDN; CDR2 reads FVKESK. The ends were cut back, 4 bases at V and 5 bases at J, with 11 bases in the middle. This CDR3 contains 13 residues. The DNA for the CDR3 is TGTGCCAGCAGCCGACCTTCCGGGGAGACCCAGTACTTC. This sequence encodes CASSRPSGETQYF.